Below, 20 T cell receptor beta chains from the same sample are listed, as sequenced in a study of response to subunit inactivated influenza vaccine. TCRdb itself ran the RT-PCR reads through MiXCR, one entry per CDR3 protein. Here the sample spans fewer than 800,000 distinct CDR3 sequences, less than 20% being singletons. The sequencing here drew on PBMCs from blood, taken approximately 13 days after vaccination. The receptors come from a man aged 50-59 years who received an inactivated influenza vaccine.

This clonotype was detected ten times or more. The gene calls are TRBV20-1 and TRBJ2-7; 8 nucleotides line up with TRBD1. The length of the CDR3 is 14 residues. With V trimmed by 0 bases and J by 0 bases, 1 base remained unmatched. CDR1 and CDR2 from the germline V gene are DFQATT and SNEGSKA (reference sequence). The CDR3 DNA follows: TGCAGTGCTAGAGAAGGGACAGGCTCCTACGAGCAGTACTTC. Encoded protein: CSAREGTGSYEQYF.

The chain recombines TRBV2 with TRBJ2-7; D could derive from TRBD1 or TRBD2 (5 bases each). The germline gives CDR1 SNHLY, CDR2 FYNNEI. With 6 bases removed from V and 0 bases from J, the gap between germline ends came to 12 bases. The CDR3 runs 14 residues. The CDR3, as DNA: TGTGCCAGCAGAAGCCGGGGCCACTCCTACGAGCAGTACTTC. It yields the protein CASRSRGHSYEQYF.

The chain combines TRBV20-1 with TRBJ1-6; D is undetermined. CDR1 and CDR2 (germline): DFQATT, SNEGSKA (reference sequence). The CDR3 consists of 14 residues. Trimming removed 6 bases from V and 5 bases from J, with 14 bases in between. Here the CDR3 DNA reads TGCAGTGCCGTAGCAGTCCAGAATAATTCACCCCTCCACTTT. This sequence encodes CSAVAVQNNSPLHF.

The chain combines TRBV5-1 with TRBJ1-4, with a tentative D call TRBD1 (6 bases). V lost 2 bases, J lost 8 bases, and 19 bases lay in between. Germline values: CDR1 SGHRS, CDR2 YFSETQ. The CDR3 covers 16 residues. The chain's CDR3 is CASSFRPGGQGEKLFF. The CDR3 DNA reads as TGCGCCAGCAGCTTCCGTCCGGGGGGACAAGGGGAAAAACTGTTTTTT.

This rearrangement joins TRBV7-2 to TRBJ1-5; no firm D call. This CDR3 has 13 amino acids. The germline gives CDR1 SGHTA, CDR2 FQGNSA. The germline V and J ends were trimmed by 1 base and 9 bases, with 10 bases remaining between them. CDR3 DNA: TGTGCCAGCAGCTTAGGGTCGGTTTGGCCCCAGCATTTT. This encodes CASSLGSVWPQHF.

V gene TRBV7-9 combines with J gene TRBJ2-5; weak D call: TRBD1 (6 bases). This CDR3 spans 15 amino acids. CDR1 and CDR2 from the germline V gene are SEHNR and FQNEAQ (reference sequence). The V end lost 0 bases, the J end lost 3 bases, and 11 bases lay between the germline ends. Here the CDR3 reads CASSLAWDNEETQYF. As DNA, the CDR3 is TGTGCCAGCAGCTTAGCGTGGGACAACGAAGAGACCCAGTACTTC.

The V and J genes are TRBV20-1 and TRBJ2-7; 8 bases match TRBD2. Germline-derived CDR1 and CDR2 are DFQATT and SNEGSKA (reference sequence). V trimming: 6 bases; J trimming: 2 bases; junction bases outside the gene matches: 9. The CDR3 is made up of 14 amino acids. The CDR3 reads CSAFRGGPTYEQYF. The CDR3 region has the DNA TGCAGTGCCTTCCGGGGGGGGCCTACCTACGAGCAGTACTTC.

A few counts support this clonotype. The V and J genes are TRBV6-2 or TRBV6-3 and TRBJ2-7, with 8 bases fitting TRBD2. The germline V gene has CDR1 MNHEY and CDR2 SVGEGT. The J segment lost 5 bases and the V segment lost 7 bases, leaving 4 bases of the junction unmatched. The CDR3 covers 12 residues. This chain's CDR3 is CASMDSGNEQYF. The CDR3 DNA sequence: TGTGCCAGCATGGATAGCGGGAACGAGCAGTACTTC.

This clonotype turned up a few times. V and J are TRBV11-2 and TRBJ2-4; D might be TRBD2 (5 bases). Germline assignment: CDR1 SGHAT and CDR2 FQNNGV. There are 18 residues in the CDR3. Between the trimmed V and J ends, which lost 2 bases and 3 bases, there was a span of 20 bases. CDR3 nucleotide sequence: TGTGCCAGCAGCTTAAGGGTGCGGGTGGGTGTCGACAAAAACATTCAGTACTTC. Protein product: CASSLRVRVGVDKNIQYF. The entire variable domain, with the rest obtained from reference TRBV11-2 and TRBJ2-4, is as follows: EAGVAQSPRYKIIEKRQSVAFWCNPISGHATLYWYQQILGQGPKLLIQFQNNGVVDDSQLPKDRFSAERLKGVDSTLKIQPAKLEDSAVYLCASSLRVRVGVDKNIQYFGAGTRLSVL.

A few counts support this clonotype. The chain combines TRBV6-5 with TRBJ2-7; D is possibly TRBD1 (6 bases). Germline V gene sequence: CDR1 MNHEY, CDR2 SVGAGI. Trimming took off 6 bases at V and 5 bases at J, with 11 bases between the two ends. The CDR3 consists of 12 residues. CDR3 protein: CASSLNRDEQYF. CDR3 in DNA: TGTGCCAGCAGCCTCAACAGGGACGAGCAGTACTTC.

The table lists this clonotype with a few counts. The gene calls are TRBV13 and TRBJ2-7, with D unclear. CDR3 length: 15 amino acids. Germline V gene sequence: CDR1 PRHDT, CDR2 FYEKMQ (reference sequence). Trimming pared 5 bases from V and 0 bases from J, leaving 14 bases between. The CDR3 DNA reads TGTGCCAGCAGCCCGACGACTGGGAACTCCTACGAGCAGTACTTC. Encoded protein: CASSPTTGNSYEQYF.

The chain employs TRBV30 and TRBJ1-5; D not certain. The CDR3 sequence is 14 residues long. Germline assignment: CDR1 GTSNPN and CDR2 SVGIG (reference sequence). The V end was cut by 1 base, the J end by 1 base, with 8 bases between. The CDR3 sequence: CAWSEITSNQPQHF. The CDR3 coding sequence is TGTGCCTGGAGTGAGATTACGAGCAATCAGCCCCAGCATTTT.

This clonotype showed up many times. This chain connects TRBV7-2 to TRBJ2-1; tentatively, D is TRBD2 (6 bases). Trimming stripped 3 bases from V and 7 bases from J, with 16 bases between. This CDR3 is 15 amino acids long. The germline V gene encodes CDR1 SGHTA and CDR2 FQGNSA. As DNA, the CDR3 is TGTGCCAGCAGCTTGGCGACGGGAGTGAAAAATGAGCAGTTCTTC. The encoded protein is CASSLATGVKNEQFF.

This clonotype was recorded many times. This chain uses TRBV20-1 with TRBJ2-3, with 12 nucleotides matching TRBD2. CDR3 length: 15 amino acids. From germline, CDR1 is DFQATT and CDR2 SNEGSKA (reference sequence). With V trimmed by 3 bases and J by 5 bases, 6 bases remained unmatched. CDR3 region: CSASPPSGRVDTQYF. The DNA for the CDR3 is TGCAGTGCTAGCCCCCCTAGCGGGAGGGTAGATACGCAGTATTTT.

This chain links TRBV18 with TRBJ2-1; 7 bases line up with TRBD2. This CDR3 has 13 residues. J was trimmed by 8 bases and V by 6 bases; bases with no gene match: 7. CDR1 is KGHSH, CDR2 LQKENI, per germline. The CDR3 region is CASSAGVYDEQFF. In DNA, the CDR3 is TGTGCCAGCTCGGCGGGAGTCTATGATGAGCAGTTCTTC.

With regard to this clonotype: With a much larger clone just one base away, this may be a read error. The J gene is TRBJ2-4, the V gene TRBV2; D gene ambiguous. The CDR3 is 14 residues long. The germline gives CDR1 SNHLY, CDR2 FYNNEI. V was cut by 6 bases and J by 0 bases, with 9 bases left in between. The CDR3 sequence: CASSIVLAKNIQYF. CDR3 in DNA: TGTGCCAGCAGCATTGTCCTAGCCAAAAACATTCAGTACTTC.

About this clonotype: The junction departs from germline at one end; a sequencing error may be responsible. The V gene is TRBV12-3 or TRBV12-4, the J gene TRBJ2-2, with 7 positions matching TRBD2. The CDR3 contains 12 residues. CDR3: CASSFVSGKLFF. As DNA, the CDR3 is TGTGCCAGCAGTTTCGTGAGCGGGAAGCTGTTTTTT.

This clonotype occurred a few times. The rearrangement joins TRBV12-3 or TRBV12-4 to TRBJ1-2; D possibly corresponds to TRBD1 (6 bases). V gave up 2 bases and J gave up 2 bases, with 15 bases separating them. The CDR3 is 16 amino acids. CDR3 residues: CASSLLQGRKNYGYTF. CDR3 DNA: TGTGCCAGCAGTTTACTTCAGGGGCGAAAAAACTATGGCTACACCTTC.

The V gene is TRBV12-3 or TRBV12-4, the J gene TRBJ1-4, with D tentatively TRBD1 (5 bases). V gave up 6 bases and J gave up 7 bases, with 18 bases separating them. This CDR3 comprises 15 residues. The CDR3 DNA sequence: TGTGCCAGCAGCCCACGTGGGATTAGGGGTGAAAAACTGTTTTTT. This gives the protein CASSPRGIRGEKLFF.

CDR3 DNA: TGTGCCAGTAGTACCTGGACAGACACCGGGGAGCTGTTTTTT. Translating gives CASSTWTDTGELFF. The rearrangement uses TRBV19 and TRBJ2-2; D is possibly TRBD1 (6 bases). V lost 4 bases and J 3 bases, leaving 9 bases between the germline ends. Germline values: CDR1 LNHDA, CDR2 SQIVND (reference sequence). The CDR3 contains 14 residues.